The subject of this entry is one T cell receptor (beta chain). Its matching antigen is unknown. From the 5' RACE reads, TCRdb lists one entry per CDR3 protein and no DNA. The sample table sets out about 440,000 distinct CDR3 sequences. The source of the sample is a study of T cells expressing NK-cell markers. Whole-study context: The authors sequenced eight donors, of whom seven were HCMV-seropositive and one was seronegative. Study-wide results and caveats: The contribution of dominant NKG2C+ clonotypes to CD8+ T cells in five to seven donors was roughly 1.0-7.5%. Specificity for HCMV among expanded NKG2C+ T cell clones was not established.

The CDR3 runs 14 residues. Germline CDR1 KGHSH, CDR2 LQKENI. The chain employs TRBV18 and TRBJ2-7; no DNA is available, so the TRBD1 call from TCRdb remains unchecked. The receptor was isolated from a woman between 18 and 70 years old in good health. The sequencing input was blood T cells: a sorted CD56 or NKG2C T cell subset, CD4+ or CD8+ T cells, or bulk PBMC T cells (not recorded which). CDR3 loop: CASSPPGAGYEQYF.